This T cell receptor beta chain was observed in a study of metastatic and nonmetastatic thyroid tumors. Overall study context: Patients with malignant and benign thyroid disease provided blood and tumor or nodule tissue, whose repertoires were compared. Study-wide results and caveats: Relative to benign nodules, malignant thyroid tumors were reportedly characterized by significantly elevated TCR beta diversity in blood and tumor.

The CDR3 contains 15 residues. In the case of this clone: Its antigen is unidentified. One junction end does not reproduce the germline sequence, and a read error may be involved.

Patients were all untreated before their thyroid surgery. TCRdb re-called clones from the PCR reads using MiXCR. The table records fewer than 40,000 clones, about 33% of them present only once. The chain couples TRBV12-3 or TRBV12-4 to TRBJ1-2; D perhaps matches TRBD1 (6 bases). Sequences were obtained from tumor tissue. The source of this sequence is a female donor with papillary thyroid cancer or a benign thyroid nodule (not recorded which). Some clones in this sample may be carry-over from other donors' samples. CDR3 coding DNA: TGTGCCAGCGGTTTAGGGGCGGGGGCCGGCTATGGCTACACCTTC. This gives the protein CASGLGAGAGYGYTF.